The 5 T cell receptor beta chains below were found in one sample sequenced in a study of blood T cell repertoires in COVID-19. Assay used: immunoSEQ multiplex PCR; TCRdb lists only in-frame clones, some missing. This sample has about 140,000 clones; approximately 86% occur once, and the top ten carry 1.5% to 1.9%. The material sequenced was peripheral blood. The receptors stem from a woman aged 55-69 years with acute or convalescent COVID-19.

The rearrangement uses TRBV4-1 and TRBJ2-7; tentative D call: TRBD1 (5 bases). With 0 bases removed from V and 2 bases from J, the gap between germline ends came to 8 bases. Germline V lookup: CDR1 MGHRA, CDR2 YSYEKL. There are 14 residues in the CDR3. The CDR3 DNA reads TGCGCCAGCAGCCAAGAAGTACAGGCCTACGAGCAGTACTTC. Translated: CASSQEVQAYEQYF.

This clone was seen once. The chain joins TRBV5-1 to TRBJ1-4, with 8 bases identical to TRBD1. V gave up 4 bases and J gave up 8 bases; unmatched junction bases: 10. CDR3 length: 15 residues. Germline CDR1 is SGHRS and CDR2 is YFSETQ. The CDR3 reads CASSPGTGRKEKLFF. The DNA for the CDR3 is TGCGCCAGCAGCCCCGGGACAGGCCGGAAAGAAAAACTGTTTTTT.

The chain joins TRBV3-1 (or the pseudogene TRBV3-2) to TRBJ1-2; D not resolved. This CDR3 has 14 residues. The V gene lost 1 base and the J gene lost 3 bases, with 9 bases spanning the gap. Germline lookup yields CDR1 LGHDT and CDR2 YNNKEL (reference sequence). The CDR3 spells CASSQGSGDYGYTF. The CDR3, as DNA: TGTGCCAGCAGCCAAGGAAGCGGGGACTATGGCTACACCTTC.

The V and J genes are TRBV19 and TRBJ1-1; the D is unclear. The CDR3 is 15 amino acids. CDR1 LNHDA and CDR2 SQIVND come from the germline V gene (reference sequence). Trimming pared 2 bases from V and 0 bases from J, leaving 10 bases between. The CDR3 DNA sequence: TGTGCCAGTAGTATAAAACTTCACCTGAACACTGAAGCTTTCTTT. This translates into CASSIKLHLNTEAFF.

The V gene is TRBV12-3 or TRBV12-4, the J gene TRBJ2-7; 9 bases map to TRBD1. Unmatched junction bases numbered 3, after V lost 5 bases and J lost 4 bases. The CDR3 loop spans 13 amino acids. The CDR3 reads CASSGTGSYEQYF. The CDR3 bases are TGTGCCAGCAGTGGGACAGGGTCTTACGAGCAGTACTTC.